This T cell receptor beta chain was found in a study of T cells in Graves' hyperthyroidism and ophthalmopathy. The wider study: Once the initial diagnosis was made, peripheral blood was obtained before any treatment.

This clonotype was seen repeatedly, ten times or more. There were TCR beta CDR3 regions amplified from RNA transcripts. RT-PCR in the first round (using the HTBI primer set) targeted the TCR CDR3. TCRdb re-derived calls from the multiplex PCR reads in MiXCR, one entry per CDR3 protein. The data hold 35,000 to 45,000 distinct CDR3 sequences, with under 60% observed a single time. The germline V gene encodes CDR1 SGHNT and CDR2 YYREEE (reference sequence). Trimming removed 2 bases from V and 9 bases from J, with 12 bases in between. This CDR3 region has 13 residues. Sequencing was done on a sample of blood. The chain couples TRBV5-4 to TRBJ1-3; D not resolved. This clonotype originated in a man aged 40-50 years with Graves' ophthalmopathy. The CDR3 sequence: CASSLALGSTIYF. CDR3 in DNA: TGTGCCAGCAGCTTAGCATTGGGGAGCACCATATATTTT.